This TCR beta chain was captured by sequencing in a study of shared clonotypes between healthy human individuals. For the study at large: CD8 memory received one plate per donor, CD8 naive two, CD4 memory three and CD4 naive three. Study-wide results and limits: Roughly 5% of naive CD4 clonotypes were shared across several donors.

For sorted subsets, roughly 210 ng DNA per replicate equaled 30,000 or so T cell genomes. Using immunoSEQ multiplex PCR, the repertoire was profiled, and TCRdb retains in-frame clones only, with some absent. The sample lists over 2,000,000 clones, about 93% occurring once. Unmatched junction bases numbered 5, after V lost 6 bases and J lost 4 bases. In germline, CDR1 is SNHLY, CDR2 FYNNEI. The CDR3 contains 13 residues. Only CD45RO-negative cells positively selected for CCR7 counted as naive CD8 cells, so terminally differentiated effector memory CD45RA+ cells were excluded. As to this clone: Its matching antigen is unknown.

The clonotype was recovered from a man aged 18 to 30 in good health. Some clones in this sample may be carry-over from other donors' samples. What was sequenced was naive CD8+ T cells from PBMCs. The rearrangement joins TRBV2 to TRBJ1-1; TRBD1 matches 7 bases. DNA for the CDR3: TGTGCCAGCAGCGGAGACAGGGCCACTGAAGCTTTCTTT. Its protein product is CASSGDRATEAFF.